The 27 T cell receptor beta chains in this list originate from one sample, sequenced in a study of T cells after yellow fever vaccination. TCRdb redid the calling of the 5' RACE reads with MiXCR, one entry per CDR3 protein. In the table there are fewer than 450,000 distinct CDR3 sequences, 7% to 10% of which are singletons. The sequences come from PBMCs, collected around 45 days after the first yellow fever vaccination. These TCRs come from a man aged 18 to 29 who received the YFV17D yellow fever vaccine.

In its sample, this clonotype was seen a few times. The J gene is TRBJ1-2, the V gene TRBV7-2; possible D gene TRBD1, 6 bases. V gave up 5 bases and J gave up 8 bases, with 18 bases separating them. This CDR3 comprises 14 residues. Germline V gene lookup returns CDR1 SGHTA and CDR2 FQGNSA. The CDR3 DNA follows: TGTGCCAGCAGCCCCTCTTCGGGGGGCGGCGGCTACACCTTC. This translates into CASSPSSGGGGYTF.

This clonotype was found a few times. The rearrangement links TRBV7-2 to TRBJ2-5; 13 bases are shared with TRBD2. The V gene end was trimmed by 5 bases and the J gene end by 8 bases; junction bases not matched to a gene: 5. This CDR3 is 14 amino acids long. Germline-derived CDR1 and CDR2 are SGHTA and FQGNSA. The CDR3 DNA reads TGTGCCAGCAGCACAACTAGCGGGGGGGAAACCCAGTACTTC. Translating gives CASSTTSGGETQYF.

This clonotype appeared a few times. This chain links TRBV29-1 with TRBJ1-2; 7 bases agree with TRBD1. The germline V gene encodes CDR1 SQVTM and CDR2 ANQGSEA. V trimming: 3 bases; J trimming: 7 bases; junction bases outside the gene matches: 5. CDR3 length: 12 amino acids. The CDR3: CSVETGRFGYTF. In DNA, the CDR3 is TGCAGCGTTGAGACAGGGAGGTTTGGCTACACCTTC.

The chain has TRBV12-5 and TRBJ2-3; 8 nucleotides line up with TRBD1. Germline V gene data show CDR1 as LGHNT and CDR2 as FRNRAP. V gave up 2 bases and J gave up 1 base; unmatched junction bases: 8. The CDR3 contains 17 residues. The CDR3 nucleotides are TGTGCTAGTGGTTTGATCCAGGGGGCGGCGGGCACAGATACGCAGTATTTT. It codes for CASGLIQGAAGTDTQYF. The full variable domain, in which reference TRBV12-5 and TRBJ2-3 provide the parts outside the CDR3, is DARVTQTPRHKVTEMGQEVTMRCQPILGHNTVFWYRQTMMQGLELLAYFRNRAPLDDSGMPKDRFSAEMPDATLATLKIQPSEPRDSAVYFCASGLIQGAAGTDTQYFGPGTRLTVL.

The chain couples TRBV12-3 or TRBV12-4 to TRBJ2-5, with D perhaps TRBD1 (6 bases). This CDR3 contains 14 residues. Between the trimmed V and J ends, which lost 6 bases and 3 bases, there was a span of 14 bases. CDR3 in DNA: TGTGCCAGCAGAGCCGGGACAACTAAAGAGACCCAGTACTTC. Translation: CASRAGTTKETQYF.

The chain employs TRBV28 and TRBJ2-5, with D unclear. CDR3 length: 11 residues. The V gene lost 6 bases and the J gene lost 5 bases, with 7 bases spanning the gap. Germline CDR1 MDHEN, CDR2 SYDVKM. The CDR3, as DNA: TGTGCCAGCAGGTATTGGGAGACCCAGTACTTC. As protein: CASRYWETQYF.

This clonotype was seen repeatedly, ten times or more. For the CDR3, the DNA is TGTGCCAGCCGTGAGACCAATACCGGGGAGCTGTTTTTT. Its protein product is CASRETNTGELFF. The chain employs TRBV7-3 and TRBJ2-2, with D unresolved. Germline CDR1 reads SGHTA; CDR2 reads FQGTGA. Trimming left V 8 bases short and J 5 bases short, with 12 bases between. This CDR3 spans 13 amino acids.

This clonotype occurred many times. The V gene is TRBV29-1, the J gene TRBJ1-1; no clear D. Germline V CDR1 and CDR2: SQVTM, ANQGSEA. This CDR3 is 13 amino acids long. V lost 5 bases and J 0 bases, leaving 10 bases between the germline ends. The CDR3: CSVWKEMNTEAFF. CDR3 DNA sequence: TGCAGCGTTTGGAAGGAAATGAACACTGAAGCTTTCTTT.

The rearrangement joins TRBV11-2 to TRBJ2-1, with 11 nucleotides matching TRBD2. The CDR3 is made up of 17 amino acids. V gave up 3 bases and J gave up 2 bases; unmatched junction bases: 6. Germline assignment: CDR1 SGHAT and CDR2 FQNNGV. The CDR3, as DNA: TGTGCCAGCAGCTTCGGGACTAGCGGACTTCCCTACAATGAGCAGTTCTTC. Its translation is CASSFGTSGLPYNEQFF.

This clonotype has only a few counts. The DNA of the CDR3 is TGTGCCAGCAGTAAGAGCTCCTACGAGCAGTACTTC. It translates to CASSKSSYEQYF. This chain links TRBV6-1 with TRBJ2-7, with D hard to call. Germline CDR1 reads MNHNS; CDR2 reads SASEGT. The germline V and J ends were trimmed by 5 bases and 0 bases, with 5 bases remaining between them. The CDR3 is 12 amino acids.

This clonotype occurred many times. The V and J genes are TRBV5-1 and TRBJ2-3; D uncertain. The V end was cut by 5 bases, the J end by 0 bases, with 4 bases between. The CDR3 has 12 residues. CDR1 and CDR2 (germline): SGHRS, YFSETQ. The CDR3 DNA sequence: TGCGCCAGCAGGTTCAGCACAGATACGCAGTATTTT. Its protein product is CASRFSTDTQYF.

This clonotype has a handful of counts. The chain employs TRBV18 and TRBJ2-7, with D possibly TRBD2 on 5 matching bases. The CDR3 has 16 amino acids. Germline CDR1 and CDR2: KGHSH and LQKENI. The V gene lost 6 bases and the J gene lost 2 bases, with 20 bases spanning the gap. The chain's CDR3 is CASSTMYGGIAYEQYF. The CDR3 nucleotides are TGTGCCAGCTCGACTATGTACGGTGGGATCGCCTACGAGCAGTACTTC.

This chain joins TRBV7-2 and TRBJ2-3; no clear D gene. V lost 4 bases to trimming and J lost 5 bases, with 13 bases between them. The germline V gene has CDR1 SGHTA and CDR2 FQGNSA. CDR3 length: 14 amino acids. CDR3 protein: CASSSPNVGDTQYF. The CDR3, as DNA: TGTGCCAGCAGCTCGCCGAATGTAGGAGATACGCAGTATTTT. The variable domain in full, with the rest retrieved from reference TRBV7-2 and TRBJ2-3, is GAGVSQSPSNKVTEKGKDVELRCDPISGHTALYWYRQSLGQGLEFLIYFQGNSAPDKSGLPSDRFSAERTGGSVSTLTIQRTQQEDSAVYLCASSSPNVGDTQYFGPGTRLTVL.

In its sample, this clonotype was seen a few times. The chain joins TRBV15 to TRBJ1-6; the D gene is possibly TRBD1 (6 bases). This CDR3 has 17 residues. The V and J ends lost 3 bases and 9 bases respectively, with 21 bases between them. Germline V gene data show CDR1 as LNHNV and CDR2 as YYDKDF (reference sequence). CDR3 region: CATSRGPGSQGISPLHF. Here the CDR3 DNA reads TGTGCCACCAGCAGGGGCCCGGGATCACAGGGTATTTCACCCCTCCACTTT. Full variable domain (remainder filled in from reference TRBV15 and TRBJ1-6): DAMVIQNPRYQVTQFGKPVTLSCSQTLNHNVMYWYQQKSSQAPKLLFHYYDKDFNNEADTPDNFQSRRPNTSFCFLDIRSPGLGDTAMYLCATSRGPGSQGISPLHFGNGTRLTVT.

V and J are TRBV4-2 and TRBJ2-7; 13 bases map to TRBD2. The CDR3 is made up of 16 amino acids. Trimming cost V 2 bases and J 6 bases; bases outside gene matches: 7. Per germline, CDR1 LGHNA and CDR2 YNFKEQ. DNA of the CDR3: TGTGCCAGCAGCCAACCTACTAGCGGGGGGGCCTCCGAGCAGTACTTC. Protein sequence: CASSQPTSGGASEQYF.

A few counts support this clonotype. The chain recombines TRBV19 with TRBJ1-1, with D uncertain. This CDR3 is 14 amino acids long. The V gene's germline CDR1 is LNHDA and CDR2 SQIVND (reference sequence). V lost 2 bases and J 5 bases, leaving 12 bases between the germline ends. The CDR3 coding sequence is TGTGCCAGTAGTATAAGGATCTTACCAACTGAAGCTTTCTTT. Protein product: CASSIRILPTEAFF.

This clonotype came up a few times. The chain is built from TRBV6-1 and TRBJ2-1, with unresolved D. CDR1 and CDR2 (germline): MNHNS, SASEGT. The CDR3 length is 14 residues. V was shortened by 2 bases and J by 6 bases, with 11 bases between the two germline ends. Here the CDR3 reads CASSEYTPGNEQFF. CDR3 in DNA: TGTGCCAGCAGTGAATACACTCCCGGCAATGAGCAGTTCTTC.

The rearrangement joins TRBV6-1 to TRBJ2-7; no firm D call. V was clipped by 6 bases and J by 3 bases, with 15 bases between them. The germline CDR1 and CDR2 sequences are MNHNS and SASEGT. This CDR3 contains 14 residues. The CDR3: CASRKAGAVYEQYF. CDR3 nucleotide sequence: TGTGCCAGCAGGAAGGCTGGAGCTGTCTACGAGCAGTACTTC.

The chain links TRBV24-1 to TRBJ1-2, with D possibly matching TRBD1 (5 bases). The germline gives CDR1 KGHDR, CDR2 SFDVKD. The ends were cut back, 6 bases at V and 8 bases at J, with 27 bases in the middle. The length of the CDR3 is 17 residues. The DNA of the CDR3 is TGTGCCACCAGTAAGTTTCCAGGGCCATTTAATCTCAGCGGCTACACCTTC. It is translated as CATSKFPGPFNLSGYTF.

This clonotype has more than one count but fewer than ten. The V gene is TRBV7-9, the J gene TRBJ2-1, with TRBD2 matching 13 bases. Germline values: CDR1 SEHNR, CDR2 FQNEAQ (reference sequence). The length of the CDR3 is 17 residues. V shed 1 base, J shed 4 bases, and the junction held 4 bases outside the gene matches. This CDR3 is CASSLGLTSGGYNEQFF. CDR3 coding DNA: TGTGCCAGCAGCTTAGGGCTGACTAGCGGGGGGTACAATGAGCAGTTCTTC.

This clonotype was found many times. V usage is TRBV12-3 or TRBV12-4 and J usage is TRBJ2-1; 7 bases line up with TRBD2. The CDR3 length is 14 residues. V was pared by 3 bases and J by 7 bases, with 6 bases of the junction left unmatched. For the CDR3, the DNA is TGTGCCAGCAGTTTTTATGGACTAGGGAATGAGCAGTTCTTC. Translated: CASSFYGLGNEQFF.

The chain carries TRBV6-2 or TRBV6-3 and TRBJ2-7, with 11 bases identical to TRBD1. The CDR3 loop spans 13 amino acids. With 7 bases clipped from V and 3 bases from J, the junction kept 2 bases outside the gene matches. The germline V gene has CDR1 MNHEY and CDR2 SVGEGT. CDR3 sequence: CASTGQGGYEQYF. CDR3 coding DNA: TGTGCCAGCACGGGACAGGGGGGCTACGAGCAGTACTTC.

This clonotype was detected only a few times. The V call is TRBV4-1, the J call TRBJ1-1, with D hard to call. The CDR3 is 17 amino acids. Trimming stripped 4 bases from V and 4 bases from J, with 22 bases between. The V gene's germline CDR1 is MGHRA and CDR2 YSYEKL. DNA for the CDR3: TGCGCCAGCAGCCCTCCCAGCTCTGACTTGTGGGGCACTGAAGCTTTCTTT. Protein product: CASSPPSSDLWGTEAFF.

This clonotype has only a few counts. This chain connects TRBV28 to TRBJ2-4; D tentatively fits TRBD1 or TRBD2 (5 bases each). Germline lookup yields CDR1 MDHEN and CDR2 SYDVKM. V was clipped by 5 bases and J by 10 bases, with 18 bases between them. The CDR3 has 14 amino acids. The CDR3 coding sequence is TGTGCCAGCAGTATATCCGGGACGGCCAAAATTCAGTACTTC. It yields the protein CASSISGTAKIQYF.

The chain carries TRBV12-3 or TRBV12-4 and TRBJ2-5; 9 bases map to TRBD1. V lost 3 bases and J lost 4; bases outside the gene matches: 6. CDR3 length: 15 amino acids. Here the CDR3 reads CASSFRLDRGETQYF. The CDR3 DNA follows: TGTGCCAGCAGTTTCCGGCTGGACAGGGGAGAGACCCAGTACTTC.

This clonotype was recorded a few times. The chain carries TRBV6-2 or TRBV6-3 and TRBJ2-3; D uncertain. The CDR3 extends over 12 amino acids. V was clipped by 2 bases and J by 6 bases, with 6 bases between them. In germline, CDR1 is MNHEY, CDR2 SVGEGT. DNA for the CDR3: TGTGCCAGCAGTTACAATACGGATACGCAGTATTTT. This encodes CASSYNTDTQYF.

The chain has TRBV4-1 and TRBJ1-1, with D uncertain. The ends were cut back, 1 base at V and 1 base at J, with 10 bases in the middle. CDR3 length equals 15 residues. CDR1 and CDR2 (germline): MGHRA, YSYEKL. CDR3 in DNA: TGCGCCAGCAGCCAAGTGGGCAGGCGGAACACTGAAGCTTTCTTT. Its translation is CASSQVGRRNTEAFF.